Here is one T cell receptor (beta chain) with its context. Antigen: not known. Sequencing used immunoSEQ multiplex PCR; TCRdb keeps in-frame clones, though not all of them. The data show over 400,000 clones, 90% seen once. These data originate in a study of Ad26.COV2.S vaccination and SARS-CoV-2 variants. Study-wide findings and caveats: Vaccine recipients surpassed placebo recipients in spike-specific TCR breadth.

The CDR3 runs to 11 residues. Per the germline V gene, CDR1 is LGHDT and CDR2 is YNNKEL (reference sequence). V was cut by 3 bases and J by 5 bases, with 4 bases left in between. Stated treatment: around 19 received Ad26.COV2.S at low or high dose, single or two shots; about 5 received placebo; per-sample allocation not given. Samples were taken on day 63 after the first vaccine or placebo injection. A Boston donor was an adult aged 18-55 years. An Ad26 vector expressing Wuhan-strain SARS-CoV-2 spike served as the vaccine. The source material was peripheral blood, sampled in a trial of Ad26.COV2.S vaccine versus placebo. The chain links TRBV3-1 (or the pseudogene TRBV3-2) to TRBJ2-5; D ambiguous. This TCR was sampled from a person aged 18-65 years who received the Ad26.COV2.S COVID-19 vaccine or a placebo. The CDR3 protein is CASSQRETQYF. CDR3 coding DNA: TGTGCCAGCAGCCAGAGGGAGACCCAGTACTTC.